These 24 T cell receptor beta chains were all obtained from the same sample, sequenced in a study of control samples from healthy donors and cancer patients. Sequencing was performed with immunoSEQ multiplex PCR; in TCRdb, only in-frame clones are kept and a portion is missing. The sample records about 60,000 clones, 70% to 90% being singletons. The specimen was blood. These receptors came from a man over 45 in good health.

In its sample, this clone was seen a few times. The V and J genes are TRBV7-9 and TRBJ1-5; weak D call: TRBD1 (5 bases). The CDR3 extends over 14 amino acids. V lost 4 bases to trimming and J lost 1 base, with 8 bases between them. Germline CDR1 is SEHNR and CDR2 is FQNEAQ (reference sequence). The CDR3 reads CASSSDKSNQPQHF. The CDR3 DNA is TGTGCCAGCAGCTCGGACAAGAGCAATCAGCCCCAGCATTTT.

This sequence joins TRBV30 and TRBJ1-5; no clear D. Germline V lookup: CDR1 GTSNPN, CDR2 SVGIG (reference sequence). V shed 0 bases and J shed 6 bases, with 6 bases lying between them. This CDR3 contains 12 residues. As DNA, the CDR3 is TGTGCCTGGAGTGTAGTCGGTCAGCCCCAGCATTTT. Protein: CAWSVVGQPQHF.

The chain joins TRBV30 to TRBJ1-1; D uncertain. The CDR3 extends over 12 amino acids. With 2 bases removed from V and 6 bases from J, the gap between germline ends came to 10 bases. Germline V gene data show CDR1 as GTSNPN and CDR2 as SVGIG (reference sequence). The chain's CDR3 is CAWSSVVPEAFF. CDR3 DNA sequence: TGTGCCTGGAGTTCGGTGGTCCCTGAAGCTTTCTTT.

Notes on this clone: The sample has other DNA sequences that encode this CDR3 too. The chain employs TRBV7-3 and TRBJ2-1, with D perhaps matching TRBD1 or TRBD2 (5 bases each). Per germline, CDR1 SGHTA and CDR2 FQGTGA. CDR3 length: 14 amino acids. V lost 5 bases to trimming and J lost 3 bases, with 11 bases between them. CDR3 nucleotides: TGTGCCAGCAGCCCGGGGCAGGGCTACAATGAGCAGTTCTTC. Amino acid sequence: CASSPGQGYNEQFF.

J is TRBJ1-6 and V is TRBV12-2; the table's D call TRBD1 went unverified against the DNA. TRBV12-2 is a listed pseudogene. The CDR3 extends over 18 amino acids. The CDR3 spells CASRLIRGTVAYNSPLHF. The CDR3 DNA follows: TGTGCAAGTCGCTTAATCCGGGGGACAGTCGCCTATAATTCACCCCTCCACTTT.

The chain combines TRBV7-9 with TRBJ2-5, with 9 bases identical to TRBD1. Germline trimming cut 6 bases from V and 4 bases from J; bases unmatched to any gene: 9. The germline V gene has CDR1 SEHNR and CDR2 FQNEAQ (reference sequence). The CDR3 sequence is 15 residues long. The CDR3 region is CASRPPDRGRETQYF. In nucleotides, the CDR3 is TGTGCCAGCAGACCTCCCGACAGGGGGAGAGAGACCCAGTACTTC.

The chain couples TRBV3-1 (or the pseudogene TRBV3-2) to TRBJ2-3; TRBD2 matches 9 bases. Trimming at V came to 2 bases and at J to 2 bases, leaving 11 bases not matched to a gene. CDR1 and CDR2 (germline): LGHDT, YNNKEL (reference sequence). The CDR3 is made up of 18 amino acids. The CDR3 DNA reads TGTGCCAGCAGCCAATCCCCCCTGACTAGCGGTAACACAGATACGCAGTATTTT. Its protein is CASSQSPLTSGNTDTQYF.

J is TRBJ1-2 and V is TRBV10-1, with a tentative D call TRBD1 (5 bases). Per the germline V gene, CDR1 is WNHNN and CDR2 is SYGVQD (reference sequence). The CDR3 runs 14 residues. The V and J ends lost 5 bases and 4 bases respectively, with 14 bases between them. CDR3 loop: CASSFFLGGYGYTF. The CDR3, as DNA: TGCGCCAGCAGTTTTTTCTTGGGGGGCTATGGCTACACCTTC.

V and J are TRBV5-4 and TRBJ1-5, with no clear D. Per the germline V gene, CDR1 is SGHNT and CDR2 is YYREEE (reference sequence). The V and J ends lost 1 base and 3 bases respectively, with 11 bases between them. CDR3 size: 15 residues. This CDR3 is CASSLRGPNNQPQHF. The CDR3 nucleotides are TGTGCCAGCAGCTTGAGAGGGCCTAACAATCAGCCCCAGCATTTT.

The V and J genes are TRBV13 and TRBJ2-1; no clear D gene. The germline V gene encodes CDR1 PRHDT and CDR2 FYEKMQ (reference sequence). The length of the CDR3 is 14 residues. V shed 0 bases and J shed 5 bases, with 8 bases lying between them. The CDR3 coding sequence is TGTGCCAGCAGCTTAGGGCGGCCTAACAATGAGCAGTTCTTC. This translates into CASSLGRPNNEQFF.

The chain is built from TRBV19 and TRBJ2-5; D is tentatively TRBD1 or TRBD2 (5 bases each). Trimming stripped 2 bases from V and 2 bases from J, with 12 bases between. Germline assignment: CDR1 LNHDA and CDR2 SQIVND (reference sequence). This CDR3 region has 15 residues. The CDR3 DNA reads as TGTGCCAGTAGTATAAAAGGGACCCCTCAAGAGACCCAGTACTTC. Translation: CASSIKGTPQETQYF.

The chain combines TRBV9 with TRBJ2-4; TRBD1 matches 9 bases. With 3 bases clipped from V and 7 bases from J, the junction kept 5 bases outside the gene matches. The length of the CDR3 is 14 residues. CDR1 is SGDLS, CDR2 YYNGEE, per germline. This CDR3 reads CASSEPGTGNIQYF. CDR3 in DNA: TGTGCCAGCAGCGAACCTGGGACAGGGAACATTCAGTACTTC.

This chain uses TRBV3-1 (or the pseudogene TRBV3-2) with TRBJ2-1, with 7 positions matching TRBD1. Per germline, CDR1 LGHDT and CDR2 YNNKEL (reference sequence). The CDR3 loop spans 13 amino acids. The J segment lost 5 bases and the V segment lost 4 bases, leaving 2 bases of the junction unmatched. The CDR3 bases are TGTGCCAGCAGCCTTAGGGGGCACAATGAGCAGTTCTTC. Its translation: CASSLRGHNEQFF.

The J gene is TRBJ2-5, the V gene TRBV27, with D unresolved. Trimming left V 5 bases short and J 1 base short, with 8 bases between. The CDR3 has 13 amino acids. Germline-derived CDR1 and CDR2 are MNHEY and SMNVEV (reference sequence). The CDR3 nucleotides are TGTGCCAGCAGTCTCCGGGCCCAAGAGACCCAGTACTTC. It specifies CASSLRAQETQYF.

The chain is built from TRBV19 and TRBJ1-2, with D uncertain. The germline CDR1 and CDR2 sequences are LNHDA and SQIVND (reference sequence). Trimming took off 6 bases at V and 4 bases at J, with 12 bases between the two ends. There are 13 residues in the CDR3. The CDR3 loop is CASSHPNGYGYTF. DNA of the CDR3: TGTGCCAGTAGCCACCCGAACGGCTATGGCTACACCTTC.

This clone has a handful of counts. The chain uses TRBV2 and TRBJ2-7; TRBD1 is a possible D gene (6 bases). Germline CDR1 reads SNHLY; CDR2 reads FYNNEI. Between the trimmed V and J ends, which lost 4 bases and 5 bases, there was a span of 9 bases. The CDR3 consists of 12 residues. CDR3 in amino acids: CASSARTDEQYF. The CDR3 DNA is TGTGCCAGCAGTGCCCGGACAGACGAGCAGTACTTC. Using reference TRBV2 and TRBJ2-7 for the parts outside the CDR3, the full variable domain is EPEVTQTPSHQVTQMGQEVILRCVPISNHLYFYWYRQILGQKVEFLVSFYNNEISEKSEIFDDQFSVERPDGSNFTLKIRSTKLEDSAMYFCASSARTDEQYFGPGTRLTVT.

CDR3 sequence: CASSQDLTGGITDTQYF. The CDR3 DNA reads TGTGCCAGCAGCCAAGATCTCACGGGAGGGATCACAGATACGCAGTATTTT. J is TRBJ2-3 and V is TRBV3-1 (or the pseudogene TRBV3-2); 8 bases align to TRBD2. The junction had 7 bases not matched to a gene; V was cut back by 0 bases and J by 2 bases. The CDR3 sequence is 17 residues long. Germline V gene data show CDR1 as LGHDT and CDR2 as YNNKEL (reference sequence).

V is TRBV12-5 and J is TRBJ2-5; D might be TRBD1 (6 bases). Trimming cost V 7 bases and J 0 bases, with 18 bases left between them. The CDR3 is 16 residues long. Germline V gene sequence: CDR1 LGHNT, CDR2 FRNRAP. The CDR3 DNA is TGTGCTAGTGCCACAGGGAGCGGAACGTACCAAGAGACCCAGTACTTC. Translation gives CASATGSGTYQETQYF.

This clone showed up just a few times. The chain combines TRBV30 with TRBJ2-7, with D maybe TRBD2 (5 bases). Deletions cut 0 bases from V and 5 bases from J, with 5 bases between. The CDR3 is 11 amino acids. From germline, CDR1 is GTSNPN and CDR2 SVGIG (reference sequence). The CDR3 here is CAWSVGDEQYF. DNA for the CDR3: TGTGCCTGGAGTGTCGGGGACGAGCAGTACTTC.

V and J are TRBV6-1 and TRBJ1-6, with a possible D match to TRBD1 (6 bases). Trimming took 1 base from V and 1 from J, leaving 14 bases between them. This CDR3 is built from 18 residues. Per the germline V gene, CDR1 is MNHNS and CDR2 is SASEGT. In DNA, the CDR3 is TGTGCCAGCAGTGAAGTAGGACAGCTGGGATCCTATAATTCACCCCTCCACTTT. Protein sequence: CASSEVGQLGSYNSPLHF.

The genes are TRBV10-1 and TRBJ1-2, with 7 bases matching TRBD1. CDR3 length: 13 residues. Germline assignment: CDR1 WNHNN and CDR2 SYGVQD (reference sequence). V lost 5 bases to trimming and J lost 3 bases; unmatched junction nucleotides: 3. The CDR3 coding sequence is TGCGCCAGCAGTAACGACAGGGACTATGGCTACACCTTC. Translating gives CASSNDRDYGYTF.

The chain is built from TRBV3-1 (or the pseudogene TRBV3-2) and TRBJ1-6; possible D gene TRBD1, 6 bases. Trimming took off 2 bases at V and 12 bases at J, with 26 bases between the two ends. Germline loops: CDR1 LGHDT, CDR2 YNNKEL (reference sequence). The length of the CDR3 is 18 residues. The CDR3: CASSQLGSRGRPRGPLHF. The CDR3 bases are TGTGCCAGCAGCCAACTAGGAAGCAGGGGTAGACCTCGCGGACCCCTCCACTTT.

The J gene is TRBJ1-1, the V gene TRBV30, with a weak D call TRBD1 (5 bases). The CDR3 has 12 amino acids. Trimming removed 4 bases from V and 6 bases from J, with 12 bases in between. Germline V gene data show CDR1 as GTSNPN and CDR2 as SVGIG (reference sequence). The CDR3 sequence is CAWTWGGAEAFF. In DNA form, the CDR3 reads TGTGCCTGGACTTGGGGGGGGGCTGAAGCTTTCTTT.

This clone was seen just once. This chain connects TRBV19 to TRBJ1-4; TRBD1 might be the D (6 bases). This CDR3 contains 16 residues. CDR1 is LNHDA, CDR2 SQIVND, per germline (reference sequence). Trimming pared 3 bases from V and 8 bases from J, leaving 19 bases between. Written as DNA, the CDR3 is TGTGCCAGTAGTATGACGGTGCCAGGGGTTGGGGAAAAACTGTTTTTT. Amino acid sequence: CASSMTVPGVGEKLFF. Full variable domain (outside the CDR3, taken from reference TRBV19 and TRBJ1-4): DGGITQSPKYLFRKEGQNVTLSCEQNLNHDAMYWYRQDPGQGLRLIYYSQIVNDFQKGDIAEGYSVSREKKESFPLTVTSAQKNPTAFYLCASSMTVPGVGEKLFFGSGTQLSVL.